This is a list of T cell receptor beta chains from one sample in a study of T cells after yellow fever vaccination. Each CDR3 protein is one row after TCRdb ran MiXCR on the 5' RACE reads. The table records about 340,000 distinct CDR3 sequences, around an eighth of them present only once. Sequences were derived from CD4+ T cells sorted from PBMCs, sampled 15 days after the yellow fever booster vaccination. The source is a man younger than 30 who received the YFV17D yellow fever vaccine. CDR3s include the opening cysteine and the closing phenylalanine or tryptophan. The D gene is left open where the match is weak. The size field is filled for only some rows; it gives once, few, many or a size class.

j_call | v_call | clone_size | d_call | cdr3_nt | cdr3_aa
TRBJ2-1 | TRBV2 | few | TRBD2 | TGTGCCAGCAGACTAGCGGGGGGCAATGAGCAGTTCTTC | CASRLAGGNEQFF
TRBJ2-1 | TRBV7-9 | few | NA | TGTGCCAGCAGCAAACGATTATTGGACTCGTCCCTCGTGGGATTAAATGAGCAGTTCTTC | CASSKRLLDSSLVGLNEQFF
TRBJ2-5 | TRBV6-5 | NA | TRBD2 | TGTGCCAGCAGTTACTCGATTGCGGGGGGCCGGGCGGAGACCCAGTACTTC | CASSYSIAGGRAETQYF
TRBJ1-1 | TRBV18 | few | NA | TGTGCCAGCTCACCAGCCGGGCCACACATGGGGACTGAAGCTTTCTTT | CASSPAGPHMGTEAFF
TRBJ1-2 | TRBV19 | many | TRBD1 | TGTGCCAGTAGTATGATCGGGACAGGGCTTCAAGTCGGTGGCTACACCTTC | CASSMIGTGLQVGGYTF
TRBJ2-5 | TRBV5-5 | NA | TRBD2 | TGTGCCAGCAGCCCCGCCGGGGGGAGGGAGACCCAGTACTTC | CASSPAGGRETQYF
TRBJ1-2 | TRBV28 | once | NA | TGTGCCAGCAGCTCCTCTGTTTTTGGCTACACCTTC | CASSSSVFGYTF
TRBJ2-5 | TRBV28 | NA | TRBD2 | TGTGCCAGCACCCCGGGGGGGGTCCTTCAAGAGACCCAGTACTTC | CASTPGGVLQETQYF
TRBJ2-2 | TRBV20-1 | NA | NA | TGCAGTGCTAGGACGGCGAACACCGGGGAGCTGTTTTTT | CSARTANTGELFF
TRBJ2-5 | TRBV6-1 | few | TRBD2 | TGTGCCAGCAGTGGAGGGTCTCTAGCGGGGCAAGAGACCCAGTACTTC | CASSGGSLAGQETQYF
TRBJ2-4 | TRBV10-2 | many | NA | TGCGCCAGCAGTAAGAGCCTCATAGGACTAGCCAAAAACATTCAGTACTTC | CASSKSLIGLAKNIQYF
TRBJ2-2 | TRBV10-3 | few | TRBD1 | TGTGCCATCAGTCGGGACAGGGACGCGGTCACCGGGGAGCTGTTTTTT | CAISRDRDAVTGELFF
TRBJ1-4 | TRBV6-2/TRBV6-3 | NA | TRBD1 | TGTGCCACCCAACCGGGACAGCCTGCAACTAATGAAAAACTGTTTTTT | CATQPGQPATNEKLFF
TRBJ2-5 | TRBV28 | NA | NA | TGTGCCAGCGGGGCCCTTGAGAAGACCCAGTACTTC | CASGALEKTQYF
TRBJ1-6 | TRBV6-5 | NA | NA | TGTGCCAGCAGTTACTCCTGGGGCCCCTATAATTCACCCCTCCACTTT | CASSYSWGPYNSPLHF
TRBJ2-7 | TRBV6-1 | many | TRBD2 | TGTGCCAGCATTCGGGCGGGGGGCTACGAGCAGTACTTC | CASIRAGGYEQYF
TRBJ2-1 | TRBV7-3 | NA | NA | TGTGCCAGCAGCTTAAGCATGGAAAGGAGTGAGCAGTTCTTC | CASSLSMERSEQFF
TRBJ1-1 | TRBV7-2 | few | TRBD1 | TGTGCCAGCACGGGACAGCGGGGAGCTGAAGCTTTCTTT | CASTGQRGAEAFF
TRBJ1-2 | TRBV18 | NA | TRBD1 | TGTGCCAGCTCACCCATCTCGGGACAGTCTAACTATGGCTACACCTTC | CASSPISGQSNYGYTF
TRBJ2-5 | TRBV7-2 | few | NA | TGTGCCAGCAGCAAGCAGTTGCTGCAAGAGACCCAGTACTTC | CASSKQLLQETQYF
TRBJ2-5 | TRBV5-1 | NA | NA | TGCGCCAGCAGCTTGGGTTTTACCCGATGGGAAGAGACCCAGTACTTC | CASSLGFTRWEETQYF
TRBJ1-5 | TRBV18 | NA | TRBD1 | TGTGCCAGCTCACCTACAGGGGATTCTAGCAATCAGCCCCAGCATTTT | CASSPTGDSSNQPQHF
TRBJ2-7 | TRBV6-1 | few | NA | TGTGCCAGCAGTGCGGGGCTTTTAACCTACGAGCAGTACTTC | CASSAGLLTYEQYF
TRBJ2-7 | TRBV6-5 | few | TRBD1 | TGTGCCACCTGGAACAGGGGCCTGGTGTACGAGCAGTACTTC | CATWNRGLVYEQYF
TRBJ1-1 | TRBV4-1 | many | NA | TGCGCCAGCAGCCTCCGGGGAGAAGCTTTCTTT | CASSLRGEAFF
TRBJ1-1 | TRBV2 | NA | NA | TGTGCCAGCAGTGTAGGGGGATCTGGGAACACTGAAGCTTTCTTT | CASSVGGSGNTEAFF
TRBJ1-1 | TRBV18 | few | NA | TGTGCCAGCTCCGCGGAGGTAACCGGCACTGAAGCTTTCTTT | CASSAEVTGTEAFF
TRBJ2-3 | TRBV4-2 | few | NA | TGTGCCAGCAGCCAAGGACAGGACCCGAGCACAGATACGCAGTATTTT | CASSQGQDPSTDTQYF
TRBJ2-7 | TRBV15 | NA | NA | TGTGCCACCAGCAGAGAGTCCCCTAGAACAGGGGAGGGCTACGAGCAGTACTTC | CATSRESPRTGEGYEQYF
TRBJ2-3 | TRBV11-2 | NA | NA | TGTGCCAGCAGCTTAGAAGGGTTCGTCACAGATACGCAGTATTTT | CASSLEGFVTDTQYF
TRBJ1-2 | TRBV4-1 | many | TRBD1 | TGCGCCAGCAGTAGAAATGAGGGGGCTGATGGCTACACCTTC | CASSRNEGADGYTF
TRBJ1-1 | TRBV7-9 | NA | NA | TGTGCCAGCGGGGCGGGTTGGACTGAAGCTTTCTTT | CASGAGWTEAFF
TRBJ1-2 | TRBV5-1 | NA | NA | TGCGCCAGCAGCTTGGACATTGCCAATGGCTACACCTTC | CASSLDIANGYTF
TRBJ2-2 | TRBV27 | few | TRBD2 | TGTGCCAGCAGGAGGGGTAGCGGGGTACTGGCCGGGGAGCTGTTTTTT | CASRRGSGVLAGELFF
TRBJ1-1 | TRBV4-3 | few | NA | TGCGCCAGCAGCCAAGAGTGGCAGGGAGGATTGGCTTTCTTT | CASSQEWQGGLAFF
TRBJ2-5 | TRBV20-1 | NA | NA | TGCAGTGCTAGCGACAGACAAGAGACCCAGTACTTC | CSASDRQETQYF
TRBJ1-2 | TRBV2 | few | NA | TGTGCCAGCAGTGCCCGCGGTCCCTATGGCTACACCTTC | CASSARGPYGYTF
TRBJ2-5 | TRBV5-4 | many | NA | TGTGCCAGCAGCTACCCTGGTAACGGGGGCCCAGAGACCCAGTACTTC | CASSYPGNGGPETQYF
TRBJ2-1 | TRBV7-2 | few | TRBD1 | TGTGCCAGCAGCTTACGGTACAGGGGCAATGAGCAGTTCTTC | CASSLRYRGNEQFF
TRBJ1-2 | TRBV6-1 | NA | NA | TGTGCCAGCAGGGAATCGGGGAGGCCGTTGAGTGGCTACACCTTC | CASRESGRPLSGYTF
TRBJ2-1 | TRBV12-3/TRBV12-4 | few | TRBD1 | TGTGCCAGCAGTTTAGCTAGAGGGGGCAGGAATGAGCAGTTCTTC | CASSLARGGRNEQFF
TRBJ2-1 | TRBV7-2 | NA | TRBD2 | TGTGCCAGCAGCTTAAGGCTGGTCGTGTGGGAGGGGCAGTTCTTC | CASSLRLVVWEGQFF
TRBJ1-4 | TRBV12-3/TRBV12-4 | NA | NA | TGTGCCAGCAGTTTCGGGGGTCCAAATGAAAAACTGTTTTTT | CASSFGGPNEKLFF